This T cell receptor beta chain was observed in a study of cytomegalovirus exposure and HLA in healthy donors. Trimming pared 6 bases from V and 2 bases from J, leaving 12 bases between. The CDR3 covers 14 residues. Per germline, CDR1 MNHEY and CDR2 SMNVEV (reference sequence). The study ran its PCR with 60 Vbeta and 13 Jbeta primers. TCRdb's copy holds only in-frame clones and misses some; the assay was immunoSEQ multiplex PCR. The repertoire shows around 140,000 clones; the top ten hold 2% to 2.5%. This clonotype was obtained from a woman younger than 30 in good health and CMV-seronegative. The sequenced sample consisted of PBMCs. This rearrangement joins TRBV27 to TRBJ2-3; a possible D gene is TRBD2 (6 bases). The CDR3 DNA follows: TGTGCCAGCAGACTAGCAGTTACCACAGATACGCAGTATTTT. Amino acid sequence: CASRLAVTTDTQYF.